The T cell receptor (beta chain) described here comes from a study of T cell responses to AZD1222 COVID-19 vaccine. The study's findings and limits: Females made up more of the donors, who were largely white British, and clonal diversity may have come out too low. Baseline testing showed seropositivity in only a handful of AZD1222 recipients. Regions 160-218 and 743-854 held dominance among vaccine-associated CD4 TCRs, which spanned spike. Spike-specific TCRs gained breadth and depth after people received two AZD1222 doses.

Concerning this clone itself: Its antigen is currently unknown.

This CDR3 contains 14 residues. CDR1 and CDR2 (germline): WSHSY, SAAADI. The V gene end was trimmed by 7 bases and the J gene end by 4 bases; junction bases not matched to a gene: 6. This table comes from immunoSEQ multiplex PCR, and its TCRdb copy is limited to in-frame clones, with some not included. The sample consists of 120,000 to 150,000 clones, over 90% of them appearing once. The chain recombines TRBV10-2 with TRBJ2-2; the match to TRBD1 covers 7 bases. The clonotype comes from an adult in good health. The sequencing here drew on peripheral blood, taken on day 0 of MenACWY control vaccination. The CDR3 DNA is TGCGCCAGCACGTCCACAGGGGTCACCGGGGAGCTGTTTTTT. Translated, it gives CASTSTGVTGELFF.